Detailed here is one T cell receptor (beta chain). What it binds is unknown. The entry originates in a study of T cells expressing NK-cell markers. As for the study in general: Sorted CD3+CD56+NKG2C+, CD3+CD56+NKG2C- and CD3+CD56-NKG2C+ T cells provided the TCR beta repertoires.

Study-wide results and limits: Five or six donors showed dominant NKG2C+ clonotypes comprising roughly 1.0-7.0% of their CD8+ T cells.

Each CDR3 protein gets one entry in TCRdb, which reprocessed the 5' RACE reads and gives no DNA. The listing records about 160,000 distinct CDR3 sequences. Germline loops: CDR1 MNHEY, CDR2 SVGAGI. This CDR3 comprises 17 residues. The sequenced sample was blood T cells: a sorted CD56 or NKG2C T cell subset, CD4+ or CD8+ T cells, or bulk PBMC T cells (not recorded which). The source of this sequence is a woman aged 18 to 69 in good health. J is TRBJ1-6 and V is TRBV6-5; with no DNA, the TCRdb D assignment of TRBD1 cannot be verified. CDR3 region: CASSYSRTGGRNSPLHF.